The 15 T cell receptor beta chains presented below share a single source sample, sequenced in a study of control samples from healthy donors and cancer patients. TCRdb's table, derived via immunoSEQ multiplex PCR, lists solely in-frame clones and lacks some. The table has roughly 88,000 clones, roughly 93% seen once. The sample taken for sequencing was blood. Receptors originate from a young man in good health.

This clone came up once. The chain combines TRBV5-1 with TRBJ1-1, with D possibly matching TRBD1 (5 bases). Germline CDR1 and CDR2: SGHRS and YFSETQ. This CDR3 comprises 15 residues. The ends were cut back, 0 bases at V and 6 bases at J, with 15 bases in the middle. CDR3 DNA: TGCGCCAGCAGCTTGGTATCGTACGTGGGGGCTGAAGCTTTCTTT. Protein: CASSLVSYVGAEAFF.

The CDR3, as DNA: TGTGCCAGTAGCCAGAGGACAGGGGTGTCTGAAGCTTTCTTT. Amino acid sequence: CASSQRTGVSEAFF. The chain combines TRBV19 with TRBJ1-1, with 9 bases aligning to TRBD1. V was pared by 6 bases and J by 6 bases, with 8 bases of the junction left unmatched. The CDR3 is 14 amino acids. Germline assignment: CDR1 LNHDA and CDR2 SQIVND (reference sequence).

V is TRBV6-5 and J is TRBJ2-2; tentatively, D is TRBD1 or TRBD2 (5 bases each). This CDR3 region has 14 residues. Trimming took 9 bases from V and 0 from J, leaving 11 bases between them. Germline V lookup: CDR1 MNHEY, CDR2 SVGAGI. The CDR3 DNA sequence: TGTGCCAGTTGGGGGACGTCGAACACCGGGGAGCTGTTTTTT. This codes for CASWGTSNTGELFF.

This chain uses TRBV5-1 with TRBJ2-7; the match to TRBD1 covers 10 bases. The junction had 4 bases not matched to a gene; V was cut back by 4 bases and J by 3 bases. The V gene's germline CDR1 is SGHRS and CDR2 YFSETQ. The length of the CDR3 is 14 residues. The CDR3: CASSPGQGFYEQYF. CDR3 DNA: TGCGCCAGCAGCCCGGGACAGGGGTTCTACGAGCAGTACTTC. The entire variable domain, with the rest obtained from reference TRBV5-1 and TRBJ2-7, is as follows: KAGVTQTPRYLIKTRGQQVTLSCSPISGHRSVSWYQQTPGQGLQFLFEYFSETQRNKGNFPGRFSGRQFSNSRSEMNVSTLELGDSALYLCASSPGQGFYEQYFGPGTRLTVT.

The rearrangement uses TRBV6-2 or TRBV6-3 and TRBJ2-7, with D uncertain. Per the germline V gene, CDR1 is MNHEY and CDR2 is SVGEGT. The CDR3 runs to 17 residues. V lost 0 bases, J lost 6 bases, and 21 bases lay in between. CDR3 in DNA: TGTGCCAGCAGTTACTCCTCCTTCGTCACAAGACCTCGCGAGCAGTACTTC. It specifies CASSYSSFVTRPREQYF.

This rearrangement joins TRBV19 to TRBJ1-3, with 7 bases aligning to TRBD1. CDR3 size: 16 residues. CDR1 is LNHDA and CDR2 is SQIVND in the germline V gene (reference sequence). With V trimmed by 3 bases and J by 0 bases, 5 bases remained unmatched. CDR3 in amino acids: CASSIGQAISGNTIYF. In DNA, the CDR3 is TGTGCCAGTAGTATTGGACAGGCAATCTCTGGAAACACCATATATTTT.

This chain connects TRBV4-2 to TRBJ1-3; D is uncertain. Trimming took off 4 bases at V and 1 base at J, with 14 bases between the two ends. CDR3 length: 16 amino acids. Germline CDR1 and CDR2: LGHNA and YNFKEQ. The CDR3 protein is CASSLTTERSGNTIYF. In nucleotides, the CDR3 is TGTGCCAGCAGCCTCACTACGGAGCGTTCTGGAAACACCATATATTTT.

This chain joins TRBV15 and TRBJ2-7; D is possibly TRBD2 (6 bases). The CDR3 consists of 13 residues. V was cut by 8 bases and J by 0 bases, with 11 bases left in between. The germline V gene has CDR1 LNHNV and CDR2 YYDKDF (reference sequence). CDR3 sequence: CATGDLISYEQYF. The CDR3 bases are TGTGCCACCGGGGACTTGATCTCCTACGAGCAGTACTTC.

The genes are TRBV15 and TRBJ2-2, with D unresolved. Per germline, CDR1 LNHNV and CDR2 YYDKDF (reference sequence). This CDR3 spans 12 amino acids. Trimming shortened V by 5 bases and J by 6 bases, and 7 bases separated the two germline ends. The CDR3 nucleotides are TGTGCCACCAGCGTAGTAGCCGGGGAGCTGTTTTTT. Amino acids: CATSVVAGELFF.

The chain uses TRBV2 and TRBJ2-5; no reliable D call. The V end lost 1 base, the J end lost 3 bases, and 6 bases lay between the germline ends. The germline gives CDR1 SNHLY, CDR2 FYNNEI. The CDR3 extends over 13 amino acids. CDR3 in DNA: TGTGCCAGCAGTGAAGACAGTAAAGAGACCCAGTACTTC. It is translated as CASSEDSKETQYF.

The gene calls are TRBV13 and TRBJ2-5; 8 nucleotides agree with TRBD1. V dropped 4 bases and J dropped 4; count of bases not matched to a gene: 5. Germline-derived CDR1 and CDR2 are PRHDT and FYEKMQ (reference sequence). This CDR3 has 14 amino acids. Here the CDR3 reads CASSSQGAGETQYF. DNA for the CDR3: TGTGCCAGCAGCTCTCAGGGGGCCGGAGAGACCCAGTACTTC.

This chain uses TRBV4-1 with TRBJ1-4, with 8 bases aligning to TRBD1. CDR3 length: 11 residues. Germline V lookup: CDR1 MGHRA, CDR2 YSYEKL. V lost 4 bases to trimming and J lost 13 bases; unmatched junction nucleotides: 2. The CDR3 here is CASSRGTGLFF. CDR3 DNA sequence: TGCGCCAGCAGCCGAGGGACAGGACTGTTTTTT.

The J gene is TRBJ1-1, the V gene TRBV23-1; D remains ambiguous. Being an ORF, TRBV23-1 has a function that is uncertain. The CDR3 extends over 13 amino acids. The V and J ends lost 2 bases and 6 bases respectively, with 10 bases between them. CDR3 sequence: CASSQSLGAEAFF. The CDR3 DNA sequence: TGCGCCAGCAGTCAAAGTCTTGGGGCTGAAGCTTTCTTT.

The CDR3 DNA is TGTGCCACCACAGGGTCTGGTGGCTACACCTTC. This codes for CATTGSGGYTF. The rearrangement links TRBV6-5 to TRBJ1-2, with a weak D call TRBD1 (6 bases). This CDR3 contains 11 residues. Germline V gene sequence: CDR1 MNHEY, CDR2 SVGAGI. The ends were cut back, 10 bases at V and 7 bases at J, with 13 bases in the middle.

This clone is medium-sized within its sample. The rearrangement uses TRBV6-2 or TRBV6-3 and TRBJ1-2; 7 bases are a match to TRBD1. CDR1 and CDR2 from the germline V gene are MNHEY and SVGEGT. V trimming: 4 bases; J trimming: 4 bases; junction bases outside the gene matches: 6. CDR3 size: 14 residues. The CDR3 coding sequence is TGTGCCAGCAGTTCGGACAGGACGCTCTATGGCTACACCTTC. It codes for CASSSDRTLYGYTF.